This record looks at one T cell receptor beta chain sequence and its context. This sample stems from a study of blood T cell repertoires in COVID-19. For the study at large: From T cells, B-cell-depleted T cells, or PBMCs came the material, which was cDNA or gDNA.

The assay was immunoSEQ multiplex PCR, and TCRdb's table has in-frame clones only and misses some. The top ten clones hold approximately 4% of a sample with about 280,000 clones, just under 90% of them seen once. This CDR3 has 17 amino acids. Germline V gene sequence: CDR1 LGHNA, CDR2 YSLEER. V dropped 0 bases and J dropped 1; count of bases not matched to a gene: 3. The sample comprised PBMCs or T cells enriched from blood (not recorded which). The chain employs TRBV4-3 and TRBJ2-3; 11 bases are a match to TRBD1. This sequence was found in a woman under 40 with acute COVID-19. CDR3 region: CASSQERDRGGTDTQYF. CDR3 bases: TGCGCCAGCAGCCAAGAGAGGGACAGGGGGGGCACAGATACGCAGTATTTT.